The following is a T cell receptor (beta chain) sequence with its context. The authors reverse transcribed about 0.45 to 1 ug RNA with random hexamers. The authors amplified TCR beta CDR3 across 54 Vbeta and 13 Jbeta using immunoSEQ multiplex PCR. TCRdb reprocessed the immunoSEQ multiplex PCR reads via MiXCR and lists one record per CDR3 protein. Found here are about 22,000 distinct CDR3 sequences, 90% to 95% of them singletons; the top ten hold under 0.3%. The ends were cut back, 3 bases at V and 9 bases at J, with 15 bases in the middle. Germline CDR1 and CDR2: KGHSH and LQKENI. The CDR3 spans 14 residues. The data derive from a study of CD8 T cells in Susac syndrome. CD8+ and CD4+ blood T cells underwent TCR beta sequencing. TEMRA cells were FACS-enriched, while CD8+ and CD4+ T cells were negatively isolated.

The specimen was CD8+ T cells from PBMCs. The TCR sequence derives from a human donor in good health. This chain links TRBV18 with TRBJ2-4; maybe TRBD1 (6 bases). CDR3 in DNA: TGTGCCAGCTCACCTGGGACAATTTTCGGCATTCAGTACTTC. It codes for CASSPGTIFGIQYF.